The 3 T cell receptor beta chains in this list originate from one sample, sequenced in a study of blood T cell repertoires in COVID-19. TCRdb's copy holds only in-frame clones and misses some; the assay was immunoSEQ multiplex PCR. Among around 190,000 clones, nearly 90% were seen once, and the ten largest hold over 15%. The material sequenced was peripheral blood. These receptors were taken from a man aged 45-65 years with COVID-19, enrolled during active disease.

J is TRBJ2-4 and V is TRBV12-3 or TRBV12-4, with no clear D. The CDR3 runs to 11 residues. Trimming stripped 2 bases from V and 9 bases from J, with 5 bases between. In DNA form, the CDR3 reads TGTGCCAGCAGTTTAATGGCCATTCAGTACTTC. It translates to CASSLMAIQYF.

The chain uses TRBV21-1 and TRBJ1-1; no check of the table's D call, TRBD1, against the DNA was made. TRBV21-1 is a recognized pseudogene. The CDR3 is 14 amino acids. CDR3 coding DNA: TGTGCCAGCAGCAAAGTCCAGATCAACACTGAAGCTTTCTTT. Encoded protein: CASSKVQINTEAFF.

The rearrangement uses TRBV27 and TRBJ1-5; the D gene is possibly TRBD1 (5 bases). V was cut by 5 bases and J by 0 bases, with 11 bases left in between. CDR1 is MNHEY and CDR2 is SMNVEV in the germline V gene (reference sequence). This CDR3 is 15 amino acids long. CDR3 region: CASSPNRYSNQPQHF. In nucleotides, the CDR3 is TGTGCCAGCAGTCCAAACAGGTATAGCAATCAGCCCCAGCATTTT.